Presented here are 10 T cell receptor beta chains from one specimen sequenced in a study of T cells expressing NK-cell markers. TCRdb reprocessed the 5' RACE reads, keeping one entry per CDR3 protein, no DNA. The sample table includes 400,000 to 500,000 distinct CDR3 sequences. Sequenced input: blood T cells: a sorted CD56 or NKG2C T cell subset, CD4+ or CD8+ T cells, or bulk PBMC T cells (not recorded which). These receptors originate from a woman between 18 and 75 years old in good health.

The CDR3 is CAISVRDGYEQYF. The chain uses TRBV10-3 and TRBJ2-7. CDR3 size: 13 residues. Germline values: CDR1 ENHRY, CDR2 SYGVKD.

The chain employs TRBV4-1 and TRBJ1-3; TCRdb returns TRBD1, unconfirmable since there is no DNA. The germline V gene encodes CDR1 MGHRA and CDR2 YSYEKL. CDR3 length: 15 amino acids. The CDR3 region is CASSHTGDSGNTIYF.

The chain is built from TRBV18 and TRBJ2-7; the D call from TCRdb, TRBD1, cannot be confirmed without DNA. The CDR3 runs 15 residues. CDR1 and CDR2 from the germline V gene are KGHSH and LQKENI. CDR3 sequence: CASSPLGGRDHEQYF.

The chain recombines TRBV20-1 with TRBJ2-3. From germline, CDR1 is DFQATT and CDR2 SNEGSKA (reference sequence). The CDR3 consists of 12 residues. The CDR3 reads CSASPSTDTQYF.

This chain links TRBV5-1 with TRBJ1-6; TCRdb returns TRBD1, unconfirmable since there is no DNA. CDR1 and CDR2 from the germline V gene are SGHRS and YFSETQ. This CDR3 is 14 amino acids long. The CDR3 region is CASSAGGRGSPLHF.

The V call is TRBV6-4, the J call TRBJ1-1; TCRdb selects TRBD1, and the lack of DNA leaves this call unchecked. CDR1 is MRHNA, CDR2 SNTAGT, per germline. This CDR3 has 14 amino acids. The CDR3 spells CASSPEGRRTEAFF.

This chain's CDR3 is CASSQDQGERYGYTF. The chain couples TRBV4-3 to TRBJ1-2; the TRBD1 assignment by TCRdb is unverifiable without DNA. CDR1 LGHNA and CDR2 YSLEER come from the germline V gene. This CDR3 region has 15 residues.

This chain connects TRBV7-7 to TRBJ2-1. The CDR3 consists of 15 residues. Germline values: CDR1 SSHAT, CDR2 FNYEAQ (reference sequence). The chain's CDR3 is CASSLLGARYNEQFF.

The chain uses TRBV20-1 and TRBJ1-2. This CDR3 has 13 amino acids. Germline V gene lookup returns CDR1 DFQATT and CDR2 SNEGSKA (reference sequence). The CDR3 sequence: CSARDPAKKGYTF.

The chain combines TRBV20-1 with TRBJ2-5; TCRdb gives TRBD1 as the D gene, but with no DNA this cannot be confirmed. Germline CDR1 DFQATT, CDR2 SNEGSKA (reference sequence). CDR3 size: 15 residues. The CDR3 is CSASPPDRVSETQYF.